These T cell receptor beta chains were read from a single sample in a study of blood T cell repertoires in COVID-19. Profiling relied on immunoSEQ multiplex PCR, and the TCRdb table lists in-frame clones only, not all of them. The data contain more than 300,000 clones, 92% of them singletons. Sample: PBMCs or T cells enriched from blood (not recorded which). The receptors here all came from a woman aged 25 to 45 who had recovered from COVID-19. Both conserved end residues are part of each CDR3. The D gene is left open where the match is weak. For some rows the clone size is stated as once, few or many, or as a class when expanded; others skip it.

>14|TRBJ1-1|NA|NA|TRBV2
CASSEQAMNTEAFF
TGTGCCAGCAGTGAACAGGCCATGAACACTGAAGCTTTCTTT
>14|TRBJ2-3|NA|NA|TRBV27
CASSLPHSTDTQYF
TGTGCCAGCAGTTTACCCCATAGCACAGATACGCAGTATTTT
>14|TRBJ2-7|TRBD2|NA|TRBV6-2/TRBV6-3
CASSFGGSRYEQYF
TGTGCCAGCAGTTTCGGCGGGAGTAGGTACGAGCAGTACTTC
>15|TRBJ2-1|TRBD1|NA|TRBV19
CASSMGDRGHNEQFF
TGTGCCAGTAGTATGGGGGACAGGGGACACAATGAGCAGTTCTTC
>17|TRBJ2-7|NA|NA|TRBV28
CASSLNLGGQLNYEQYF
TGTGCCAGCAGTTTAAACTTGGGCGGACAGCTAAACTACGAGCAGTACTTC
>15|TRBJ2-2|NA|NA|TRBV27
CASKLVFSNTGELFF
TGTGCCAGCAAGCTAGTTTTCTCGAACACCGGGGAGCTGTTTTTT
>13|TRBJ1-1|NA|NA|TRBV28
CASLGNMNTEAFF
TGTGCCAGCCTCGGGAATATGAACACTGAAGCTTTCTTT
>15|TRBJ1-5|NA|NA|TRBV28
CASNKEGRGSQPQHF
TGTGCCTCGAATAAAGAGGGTAGGGGGAGTCAGCCCCAGCATTTT
>18|TRBJ2-6|NA|NA|TRBV5-6
CASSSLEGTSLGANVLTF
TGTGCCAGCAGCTCCCTTGAGGGGACATCCCTGGGGGCCAACGTCCTGACTTTC
>14|TRBJ1-3|TRBD1|NA|TRBV3-1/TRBV3-2
CASSHRGKLNTIYF
TGTGCCAGCAGCCACAGGGGGAAGCTCAACACCATATATTTT
>14|TRBJ2-7|NA|NA|TRBV28
CASSLSTEAYEQYF
TGTGCCAGCAGTTTAAGTACCGAGGCCTACGAGCAGTACTTC
>13|TRBJ1-6|TRBD1|NA|TRBV6-5
CASSTPGTGPLHF
TGTGCCAGCAGCACTCCCGGGACAGGGCCCCTCCACTTT
>11|TRBJ1-1|NA|NA|TRBV7-2
CASSLSTEAFF
TGTGCCAGCAGCTTGAGCACTGAAGCTTTCTTT
>15|TRBJ1-2|TRBD1|NA|TRBV7-2
CASSLGTGGNYGYTF
TGTGCCAGCAGCTTAGGGACAGGGGGCAACTATGGCTACACCTTC
>14|TRBJ1-2|TRBD1|NA|TRBV28
CASSAGQGTSGYTF
TGTGCCAGCAGTGCCGGACAGGGGACGAGTGGCTACACCTTC
>15|TRBJ1-1|TRBD1|NA|TRBV7-2
CASSPQTGFGTEAFF
TGTGCCAGCAGCCCCCAGACAGGGTTCGGCACTGAAGCTTTCTTT
>14|TRBJ2-2|NA|NA|TRBV9
CASSVASAKGELFF
TGTGCCAGCAGCGTAGCTTCAGCGAAGGGGGAGCTGTTTTTT
>13|TRBJ1-1|TRBD1|few|TRBV27
CASRSQGATEAFF
TGTGCCAGCAGATCACAGGGGGCAACTGAAGCTTTCTTT
>15|TRBJ1-5|TRBD1|NA|TRBV4-3
CASSEGTGGGQPQHF
TGCGCCAGCAGCGAAGGGACAGGGGGCGGTCAGCCCCAGCATTTT
>15|TRBJ1-5|NA|NA|TRBV28
CASRPSGSSNQPQHF
TGTGCCAGCAGACCATCGGGGAGTAGCAATCAGCCCCAGCATTTT
>17|TRBJ2-3|TRBD2|NA|TRBV7-9
CASSPTRGATRLDTQYF
TGTGCCAGCAGCCCCACGCGGGGGGCAACCAGGTTGGATACGCAGTATTTT
>16|TRBJ1-1|NA|NA|TRBV5-1
CASSRNLQGYTTEAFF
TGCGCCAGCAGCCGTAACTTACAGGGCTACACCACTGAAGCTTTCTTT
>15|TRBJ1-2|TRBD1|NA|TRBV28
CASRGQGGSDYGYTF
TGTGCCAGCAGAGGACAGGGGGGATCCGACTATGGCTACACCTTC
>14|TRBJ2-7|NA|NA|TRBV5-1
CASSLQGRLGEQYF
TGCGCCAGCAGCCTGCAGGGAAGATTGGGCGAGCAGTACTTC
>14|TRBJ1-2|TRBD1|NA|TRBV11-2
CASSSPDRVHGYTF
TGTGCCAGCAGCTCACCGGACAGGGTCCATGGCTACACCTTC
>15|TRBJ2-2|TRBD1|NA|TRBV7-9
CASSWDRGNTGELFF
TGTGCCAGCAGCTGGGACAGGGGGAACACCGGGGAGCTGTTTTTT
>14|TRBJ2-5|TRBD1|NA|TRBV29-1
CSVDLGQGQETQYF
TGCAGCGTTGATCTCGGACAGGGTCAAGAGACCCAGTACTTC
>15|TRBJ1-5|NA|NA|TRBV24-1
CATSDLRKRDQPQHF
TGTGCCACCAGTGATTTGCGCAAGAGAGATCAGCCCCAGCATTTT
>14|TRBJ1-1|NA|NA|TRBV3-1/TRBV3-2
CASSPGLGNTEAFF
TGTGCCAGCAGCCCTGGACTGGGGAACACTGAAGCTTTCTTT
>19|TRBJ1-6|TRBD1|NA|TRBV27
CASSLIPGQNPQDNSPLHF
TGTGCCAGCAGTTTGATACCGGGACAGAATCCTCAGGATAATTCACCCCTCCACTTT
>14|TRBJ2-5|NA|NA|TRBV18
CASSPPAASETQYF
TGTGCCAGCTCACCACCGGCAGCGTCGGAGACCCAGTACTTC
>14|TRBJ1-2|NA|NA|TRBV2
CASSHRQMTYGYTF
TGTGCCAGCAGTCATCGACAGATGACTTATGGCTACACCTTC
>15|TRBJ2-7|TRBD1|NA|TRBV5-1
CASSLAGQGRTEQYF
TGCGCCAGCAGCTTGGCGGGACAGGGGAGGACCGAGCAGTACTTC
>13|TRBJ2-1|TRBD1|NA|TRBV28
CASTRTGGSGQFF
TGTGCCAGCACCAGGACAGGGGGCTCCGGGCAGTTCTTC
>15|TRBJ1-4|TRBD1|NA|TRBV19
CASSRTGAPNEKLFF
TGTGCCAGTAGCAGGACAGGAGCGCCTAATGAAAAACTGTTTTTT
>15|TRBJ1-1|NA|once|TRBV11-3
CASSLDLVEGTEAFF
TGTGCCAGCAGCTTAGATTTGGTCGAGGGCACTGAAGCTTTCTTT
>17|TRBJ2-1|TRBD2|NA|TRBV5-8
CASSWLLERGASDEQFF
TGTGCCAGCAGCTGGCTCCTCGAGCGGGGGGCCAGCGATGAGCAGTTCTTC
>15|TRBJ2-3|NA|NA|TRBV4-1
CASSFQQGRADTQYF
TGCGCCAGCAGCTTCCAACAGGGTCGGGCAGATACGCAGTATTTT
>15|TRBJ2-2|NA|once|TRBV5-6
CASSFTGRPTGELFF
TGTGCCAGCAGCTTTACAGGGCGTCCCACCGGGGAGCTGTTTTTT
>14|TRBJ1-6|NA|NA|TRBV7-6
CASSSGGLGSPLHF
TGTGCCAGCAGTTCTGGGGGCCTGGGATCACCCCTCCACTTT
>13|TRBJ1-1|TRBD1|NA|TRBV11-2
CASRGDSHTEAFF
TGTGCCAGCAGGGGGGACAGCCACACTGAAGCTTTCTTT
>17|TRBJ2-7|NA|NA|TRBV15
CATSRALPPANSYEQYF
TGTGCCACCAGCAGAGCACTCCCTCCAGCGAACTCCTACGAGCAGTACTTC
>15|TRBJ2-5|NA|NA|TRBV6-2/TRBV6-3
CASSYSLEGQETQYF
TGTGCCAGCAGTTATTCGTTGGAGGGACAAGAGACCCAGTACTTC
>15|TRBJ2-2|NA|few|TRBV10-1
CASPSSTGNTGELFF
TGCGCCAGCCCAAGCTCGACAGGGAACACCGGGGAGCTGTTTTTT
>15|TRBJ1-6|TRBD1|NA|TRBV7-2
CASSFSQGVESPLHF
TGTGCCAGCAGCTTTTCCCAGGGGGTTGAATCACCCCTCCACTTT
>14|TRBJ2-5|TRBD2|NA|TRBV7-2
CASSVSGGRETQYF
TGTGCCAGCAGCGTTAGCGGGGGGCGGGAGACCCAGTACTTC
>16|TRBJ2-7|NA|NA|TRBV7-2
CASSLRSGGQRYEQYF
TGTGCCAGCAGCTTAAGGTCCGGGGGACAGCGTTACGAGCAGTACTTC
>19|TRBJ2-1|TRBD2|NA|TRBV15
CATSRDRGLAGRGWNEQFF
TGTGCCACCAGCAGAGATCGGGGACTAGCTGGGAGGGGGTGGAATGAGCAGTTCTTC
>14|TRBJ2-5|NA|NA|TRBV5-1
CASSLGRGQETQYF
TGCGCCAGCAGCTTGGGCAGGGGCCAAGAGACCCAGTACTTC
>13|TRBJ2-7|TRBD1|NA|TRBV10-3
CAIRGQAGYEQYF
TGTGCCATCAGGGGACAGGCGGGCTACGAGCAGTACTTC
>14|TRBJ2-7|TRBD1|NA|TRBV7-6
CASSPTMTGSEQYF
TGTGCCAGCAGCCCAACTATGACAGGGAGCGAGCAGTACTTC
>14|TRBJ1-2|NA|NA|TRBV10-3
CAISEAGRNYGYTF
TGTGCCATCAGTGAAGCGGGACGGAACTATGGCTACACCTTC
>17|TRBJ2-1|TRBD2|NA|TRBV4-2
CASSQGGVAGDYNEQFF
TGTGCCAGCAGCCAAGGAGGGGTAGCGGGGGATTACAATGAGCAGTTCTTC
>14|TRBJ2-7|NA|NA|TRBV2
CASSESGMVYEQYF
TGTGCCAGCAGTGAAAGCGGAATGGTGTACGAGCAGTACTTC
>13|TRBJ1-1|NA|NA|TRBV16
CASSHPRTGEAFF
TGTGCCAGCAGCCACCCAAGGACGGGAGAAGCTTTCTTT